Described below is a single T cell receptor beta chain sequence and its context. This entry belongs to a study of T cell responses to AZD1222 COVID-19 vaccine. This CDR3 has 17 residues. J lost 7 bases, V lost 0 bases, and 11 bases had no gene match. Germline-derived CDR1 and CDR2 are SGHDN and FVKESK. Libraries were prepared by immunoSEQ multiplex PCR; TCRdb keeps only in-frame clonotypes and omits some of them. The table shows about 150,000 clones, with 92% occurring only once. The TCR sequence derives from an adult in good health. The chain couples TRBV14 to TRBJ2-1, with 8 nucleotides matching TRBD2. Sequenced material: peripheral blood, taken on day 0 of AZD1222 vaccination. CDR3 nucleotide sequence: TGTGCCAGCAGCCAAGATCTTCGTCGGGGGGGCCGGAATGAGCAGTTCTTC. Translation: CASSQDLRRGGRNEQFF.